This T cell receptor (beta chain) came from a study of breast tumors, draining lymph nodes, adjacent tissues. General study points: Compared with basal-like, luminal-like tumors shared significantly more repertoire with nontumor tissue. The lymph node origin of tumor T cells was framed as consistent with a hypothesis, not demonstrated. Data fit most tumor T cells coming from lymph node, expanding in tumor.

The germline V gene encodes CDR1 MGHRA and CDR2 YSYEKL. CDR3 size: 17 residues. V was trimmed by 1 base and J by 0 bases, leaving 13 bases between them. This clonotype was seen at least ten times. Its antigen is undetermined. Using its own MiXCR run on the multiplex PCR reads, TCRdb lists one record per CDR3 protein. Among about 130,000 distinct CDR3 sequences listed, nearly 20% were seen once. Samples came from axillary lymph nodes draining the breast cancer. This chain uses TRBV4-1 with TRBJ1-3; D possibly corresponds to TRBD1 (5 bases). The source is a female donor with breast cancer. Some clones in this sample may be carry-over from other donors' samples. The sample comprised axillary lymph node tissue. CDR3 nucleotides: TGCGCCAGCAGCCAAGGTTCGGGGCCAAGCTCTGGAAACACCATATATTTT. As protein: CASSQGSGPSSGNTIYF.